This T cell receptor (beta chain) was recovered during a study of shared clonotypes between healthy human individuals. Study information: The study drew on two women and a few men aged 18 to 49 as donors. Broader study findings: At large depth, rarefaction still showed sorted-subset sequencing to be incomplete.

The data were produced by immunoSEQ multiplex PCR, yet TCRdb's version contains in-frame clones alone and is incomplete. Of about 2 million clones in the sample, approximately 94% are singletons; the top ten hold approximately 1%. Naive CD8 cells lacked CD45RO, underwent positive selection for CCR7 and left out terminally differentiated effector memory CD45RA+ cells. V lost 0 bases and J 2 bases, leaving 8 bases between the germline ends. Germline CDR1 and CDR2: MNHNS and SASEGT. The CDR3 has 14 residues. Comment on this clone: Its specificity is unknown. Additional DNA sequences in this sample encode the identical CDR3.

This receptor was obtained from a man between 18 and 29 years old in good health. The sequencing sample was made of naive CD8+ T cells sorted from blood. The chain has TRBV6-1 and TRBJ2-7, with a weak D call TRBD2 (6 bases). CDR3 region: CASSEAGGTYEQYF. DNA of the CDR3: TGTGCCAGCAGTGAAGCGGGGGGAACCTACGAGCAGTACTTC.